Following are 7 T cell receptor beta chains from one sample sequenced in a study of early T cells in non-severe SARS-CoV-2 infection. TCRdb reprocessed the 5' RACE reads with MiXCR, giving one entry per CDR3 protein. The table shows tens of thousands of distinct CDR3 sequences, with 12% occurring only once. The sample here was whole blood, taken at baseline. All receptors come from an adult who was a healthcare worker with PCR-confirmed SARS-CoV-2 infection or an uninfected control (not recorded which).

This clonotype was found a few times. This rearrangement joins TRBV7-8 to TRBJ2-3; 9 bases agree with TRBD2. The CDR3 has 18 residues. Trimming cost V 1 base and J 1 base; bases outside gene matches: 9. The germline V gene has CDR1 SGHVS and CDR2 FQNEAQ. The DNA of the CDR3 is TGTGCCAGCAGCTTAGTTATGCGTCTAGCGGGACGCACAGATACGCAGTATTTT. Its protein product is CASSLVMRLAGRTDTQYF.

This clonotype came up a few times. The chain is built from TRBV27 and TRBJ1-5; 7 bases agree with TRBD1. Trimming removed 5 bases from V and 1 base from J; junction bases left unmatched: 5. CDR3 length: 15 residues. CDR1 and CDR2 from the germline V gene are MNHEY and SMNVEV (reference sequence). CDR3 sequence reads: CASSRQGLSNQPQHF. CDR3 bases: TGTGCCAGCAGTCGACAGGGATTGAGCAATCAGCCCCAGCATTTT.

This clonotype was recorded at least ten times. The chain is built from TRBV18 and TRBJ1-3; D might be TRBD1 (5 bases). V shed 6 bases and J shed 1 base, with 10 bases lying between them. The CDR3 contains 14 residues. Per germline, CDR1 KGHSH and CDR2 LQKENI. The CDR3 nucleotides are TGTGCCAGCTCGCGCGACAGATCTGGAAACACCATATATTTT. Its translation: CASSRDRSGNTIYF.

In this sample, this clonotype turned up many times. The rearrangement joins TRBV18 to TRBJ2-5; D possibly corresponds to TRBD2 (5 bases). The V end lost 3 bases, the J end lost 1 base, and 6 bases lay between the germline ends. Germline V gives CDR1 KGHSH, CDR2 LQKENI. The CDR3 is 13 residues long. The chain's CDR3 is CASSPTTQETQYF. The CDR3 coding sequence is TGTGCCAGCTCACCGACTACCCAAGAGACCCAGTACTTC.

This clonotype was detected once. This CDR3 reads CSASHAGTGLEQYF. The CDR3 nucleotides read TGCAGTGCTAGCCATGCCGGGACAGGGCTTGAGCAGTACTTC. The V gene is TRBV20-1, the J gene TRBJ2-7; 9 bases are shared with TRBD1. After removal of 3 bases from V and 7 bases from J, the junction contained 10 bases not matched to a gene. CDR3 length: 14 amino acids. Germline V gene sequence: CDR1 DFQATT, CDR2 SNEGSKA (reference sequence).

The chain is built from TRBV20-1 and TRBJ2-4, with 11 bases fitting TRBD2. V was clipped by 6 bases and J by 4 bases; unmatched bases: 8. The CDR3 totals 15 residues. Germline CDR1 is DFQATT and CDR2 is SNEGSKA (reference sequence). CDR3 residues: CSAPGTSGGKNIQYF. The CDR3 DNA sequence: TGCAGTGCCCCCGGGACTAGCGGCGGAAAAAACATTCAGTACTTC.

The J gene is TRBJ2-1, the V gene TRBV28; 11 bases fit TRBD1. The ends lost 7 bases at V and 8 bases at J; junction bases unmatched: 13. CDR1 MDHEN and CDR2 SYDVKM come from the germline V gene. This CDR3 contains 16 residues. This chain's CDR3 is CASILSGQGALYEQFF. Written as DNA, the CDR3 is TGTGCCAGCATCCTCTCAGGACAGGGGGCTTTGTATGAGCAGTTCTTC.